The T cell receptor (beta chain) under discussion was sequenced for a study of regulatory T cells in long-lasting Graves disease. Study background: Recently diagnosed Graves' patients had received antithyroid drugs for under 3 months.

Regarding this clonotype: The target antigen is unknown. Just one base apart from a much larger clone, this may be a read error.

Building of the TCR beta libraries involved iRepertoire HTBI primers and Arm-PCR of CDR3 regions. One entry per CDR3 protein, called by TCRdb with MiXCR from the multiplex PCR reads. The sample consists of about 620,000 distinct CDR3 sequences, about 16% of them appearing once. As to time point: newly diagnosed GD, antithyroid drugs for less than 3 months. TCR sequences were obtained from RNA taken from PBMCs. Findings and caveats of the study: Persistent Graves' patients showed less TCR diversity than newly diagnosed patients showed.

These records were also assigned to another study, of T cells in Graves' hyperthyroidism and ophthalmopathy. That paper notes: Over 18 months, lack of ophthalmopathy progression marked Graves' hyperthyroidism as stable. A set of HTBI primers served as the primers for a first-round RT-PCR of the TCR CDR3.

The clonotype originates from a woman aged 25 to 39 with Graves disease. This specimen was peripheral blood mononuclear cells (PBMCs), taken at new diagnosis, from a patient treated with antithyroid drugs.

CDR3 in amino acids: CGALPQTKEAQYF. CDR3 bases: TGCGGCGCCCTGCCCCAGACTAAGGAGGCGCAGTATTTT. This rearrangement joins TRBV29-1 to TRBJ2-3; possible D gene TRBD2, 5 bases. CDR1 and CDR2 from the germline V gene are SQVTM and ANQGSEA. This CDR3 has 13 amino acids.